These 19 T cell receptor beta chains share one sample of origin, sequenced in a study of post-analysis software for immune sequencing data. Unique molecular identifiers featured in each of the TCR beta cDNA libraries. TCRdb processed the PCR reads anew with MiXCR; each CDR3 protein has one entry. The table shows over 700,000 distinct CDR3 sequences, with 30% occurring only once. General study findings and limits: Controls had lower frequencies than patients of 4 or 5 TRBV segments, which included TRBV5-6, TRBV5-1 and TRBV20-1.

Antigen specificity for these receptors is unknown. The sample taken for sequencing was blood. These receptors came from a girl under 18 with multiple sclerosis.

This clonotype was observed a handful of times. V and J are TRBV20-1 and TRBJ1-6, with 7 bases matching TRBD1. Germline V gene sequence: CDR1 DFQATT, CDR2 SNEGSKA (reference sequence). There are 14 residues in the CDR3. With 3 bases clipped from V and 6 bases from J, the junction kept 5 bases outside the gene matches. The DNA for the CDR3 is TGCAGTGCTAGTGCCGGGACAGTTAATTCACCCCTCCACTTT. This encodes CSASAGTVNSPLHF.

The V call is TRBV7-2, the J call TRBJ1-2; no clear D gene. Trimming took 1 base from V and 4 from J, leaving 10 bases between them. Germline V CDR1 and CDR2: SGHTA, FQGNSA. The CDR3 length is 14 residues. The CDR3 region is CASSLGGGLYGYTF. As DNA, the CDR3 is TGTGCCAGCAGCTTAGGTGGAGGCCTCTATGGCTACACCTTC.

This chain connects TRBV4-2 to TRBJ1-1; D is possibly TRBD1 (5 bases). The CDR3 runs 14 residues. Trimming removed 0 bases at V and 4 bases at J, with 9 bases between. CDR1 LGHNA and CDR2 YNFKEQ come from the germline V gene. CDR3 sequence reads: CASSQETVSTEAFF. Here the CDR3 DNA reads TGTGCCAGCAGCCAAGAGACAGTCAGCACTGAAGCTTTCTTT.

Comment on this clonotype: At one end the junction does not follow the germline gene, possibly because of a read error. The chain uses TRBV6-5 and TRBJ2-3; the match to TRBD2 covers 8 bases. Germline CDR1 reads MNHEY; CDR2 reads SVGAGI. The CDR3 runs 14 residues. In DNA form, the CDR3 reads TGTGCCAGCAGTTACAGGACTAGCAGAGATACGCAGTATTTT. Amino acids: CASSYRTSRDTQYF.

This clonotype was detected a few times. This rearrangement joins TRBV6-6 to TRBJ2-1; the D gene could be TRBD1 or TRBD2 (5 bases each). The CDR3 totals 14 residues. Germline CDR1 reads MNHNY; CDR2 reads SVGAGI (reference sequence). The V end was cut by 10 bases, the J end by 5 bases, with 18 bases between. The CDR3 nucleotides read TGTGCCACCCGGGGCCAGCGCCAAAACAATGAGCAGTTCTTC. Translated: CATRGQRQNNEQFF.

This clonotype was found a few times. The CDR3 loop reads CASSRSRDSYEQYF. CDR3 DNA: TGTGCCAGCAGCCGAAGCCGGGACTCCTACGAGCAGTACTTC. The chain recombines TRBV7-6 with TRBJ2-7, with TRBD2 as a possible D gene (5 bases). The V and J ends lost 5 bases and 0 bases respectively, with 11 bases between them. CDR1 SGHVS and CDR2 FNYEAQ come from the germline V gene. This CDR3 is 14 amino acids long.

With regard to this clonotype: A much larger clonotype is one base distant, so this may be a read error. V usage is TRBV29-1 and J usage is TRBJ2-3; TRBD1 might be the D (5 bases). This CDR3 spans 12 amino acids. Germline loops: CDR1 SQVTM, CDR2 ANQGSEA. CDR3 nucleotide sequence: TGCAGCGTTGTCCAGGAAACAGGTACGCAGTATTTT. Translating gives CSVVQETGTQYF.

This clonotype was found a few times. This sequence joins TRBV29-1 and TRBJ2-5, with unresolved D. The DNA matches TRBJ2-7 better at its end, which makes the J call doubtful. Germline CDR1 and CDR2: SQVTM and ANQGSEA. This CDR3 has 12 residues. DNA of the CDR3: TGCAGCGTTGAAGATGGCGAAGGCGAGCAGTACTTC. Translated: CSVEDGEGEQYF.

The J gene is TRBJ2-7, the V gene TRBV28; the D is unclear. Germline-derived CDR1 and CDR2 are MDHEN and SYDVKM. Trimming left V 7 bases short and J 2 bases short, with 9 bases between. CDR3 length: 12 amino acids. The CDR3 loop is CASTISPYEQYF. The CDR3 DNA reads TGTGCCAGCACAATTAGTCCCTACGAGCAGTACTTC.

This sequence joins TRBV20-1 and TRBJ1-6; no definite D call. CDR1 and CDR2 from the germline V gene are DFQATT and SNEGSKA (reference sequence). V was clipped by 6 bases and J by 8 bases, with 14 bases between them. This CDR3 has 13 residues. The CDR3 sequence is CSAAGKNYSPLHF. The CDR3 DNA follows: TGCAGTGCCGCTGGGAAAAACTATTCACCCCTCCACTTT.

The chain joins TRBV12-3 or TRBV12-4 to TRBJ2-4; D remains unclear. Trimming stripped 6 bases from V and 0 bases from J, with 18 bases between. The CDR3 has 17 amino acids. The CDR3 bases are TGTGCCAGCAGCCCCGTATTCGGATCGACAGCCAAAAACATTCAGTACTTC. Encoded protein: CASSPVFGSTAKNIQYF.

As regards this clonotype: Just one base apart from a much larger clone, this may be a read error. V and J are TRBV6-4 and TRBJ2-1; D ambiguous. The CDR3 sequence is 13 residues long. CDR1 is MRHNA, CDR2 SNTAGT, per germline. As DNA, the CDR3 is TGTGTCAGCAGCTACGACACCTACAATGAGCAGTTCTTC. It yields the protein CVSSYDTYNEQFF.

The sample holds a few counts of this clonotype. DNA for the CDR3: TGCAGTGCTAGCAGAGACAACTATGGCTACACCTTC. It specifies CSASRDNYGYTF. The V gene is TRBV20-1, the J gene TRBJ1-2, with D uncertain. The CDR3 spans 12 residues. From germline, CDR1 is DFQATT and CDR2 SNEGSKA (reference sequence). The ends were cut back, 3 bases at V and 2 bases at J, with 7 bases in the middle.

The table lists this clonotype with a few counts. This chain joins TRBV2 and TRBJ1-5, with 7 positions matching TRBD1. J gave up 4 bases and V 8 bases, and 8 bases lay outside the gene matches. Germline CDR1 SNHLY, CDR2 FYNNEI. This CDR3 has 14 amino acids. The CDR3 loop is CASERDRRNQPQHF. CDR3 nucleotide sequence: TGTGCCAGCGAGCGGGACAGAAGAAATCAGCCCCAGCATTTT.

Only a few counts were recorded for this clonotype. The rearrangement uses TRBV28 and TRBJ2-7; unclear D gene. Germline loops: CDR1 MDHEN, CDR2 SYDVKM. The CDR3 has 16 amino acids. Trimming shortened V by 6 bases and J by 2 bases, and 20 bases separated the two germline ends. CDR3 bases: TGTGCCAGCAGCCCTCAGCGTTTTGGGATCCCCTACGAGCAGTACTTC. This sequence encodes CASSPQRFGIPYEQYF.

There are a few counts of this clonotype. This chain joins TRBV20-1 and TRBJ1-2; 8 nucleotides agree with TRBD1. V trimming: 6 bases; J trimming: 3 bases; junction bases outside the gene matches: 18. The CDR3 is made up of 17 amino acids. CDR1 and CDR2 (germline): DFQATT, SNEGSKA (reference sequence). The CDR3, as DNA: TGCAGTGCAGAACAAATGATTTATCCACAGGGGGACTATGGCTACACCTTC. It encodes CSAEQMIYPQGDYGYTF.

This clonotype was seen more than once but under ten times. The chain has TRBV28 and TRBJ2-3; 9 bases line up with TRBD2. The length of the CDR3 is 14 residues. The J segment lost 4 bases and the V segment lost 10 bases, leaving 9 bases of the junction unmatched. Germline values: CDR1 MDHEN, CDR2 SYDVKM. CDR3 DNA sequence: TGTGCCACGGGGGGATTAGCGGGAGCAGATACGCAGTATTTT. Encoded protein: CATGGLAGADTQYF. The variable domain in full, completed from reference TRBV28 and TRBJ2-3, reads DVKVTQSSRYLVKRTGEKVFLECVQDMDHENMFWYRQDPGLGLRLIYFSYDVKMKEKGDIPEGYSVSREKKERFSLILESASTNQTSMYLCATGGLAGADTQYFGPGTRLTVL.

In its sample, this clonotype was seen once. The chain employs TRBV2 and TRBJ1-5; D is undetermined. V lost 0 bases and J lost 0, with 9 bases in between. CDR1 is SNHLY, CDR2 FYNNEI, per germline. The CDR3 is made up of 16 amino acids. As DNA, the CDR3 is TGTGCCAGCAGTGAAGCGGGCAGGCGTAGCAATCAGCCCCAGCATTTT. It encodes CASSEAGRRSNQPQHF.

This clonotype was counted between two and nine times. The chain recombines TRBV7-2 with TRBJ2-3; 7 nucleotides line up with TRBD2. The germline V gene encodes CDR1 SGHTA and CDR2 FQGNSA. V dropped 3 bases and J dropped 9; count of bases not matched to a gene: 12. The CDR3 has 15 residues. The CDR3 spells CASSFGLVFGKTQYF. The CDR3 DNA sequence: TGTGCCAGCAGCTTCGGACTAGTCTTCGGTAAGACGCAGTATTTT.